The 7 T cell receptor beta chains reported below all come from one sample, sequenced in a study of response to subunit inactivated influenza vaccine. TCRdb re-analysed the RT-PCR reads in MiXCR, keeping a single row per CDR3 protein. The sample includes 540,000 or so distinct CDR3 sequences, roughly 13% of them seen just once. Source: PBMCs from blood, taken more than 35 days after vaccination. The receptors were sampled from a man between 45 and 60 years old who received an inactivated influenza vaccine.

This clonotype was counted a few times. The CDR3 nucleotides are TGTGCCAGCAGCTTACGACAGATAAATGAAAAACTGTTTTTT. Translating it yields CASSLRQINEKLFF. The rearrangement uses TRBV7-6 and TRBJ1-4, with D possibly TRBD1 on 5 matching bases. This CDR3 has 14 residues. The germline V and J ends were trimmed by 2 bases and 5 bases, with 9 bases remaining between them. Germline V lookup: CDR1 SGHVS, CDR2 FNYEAQ.

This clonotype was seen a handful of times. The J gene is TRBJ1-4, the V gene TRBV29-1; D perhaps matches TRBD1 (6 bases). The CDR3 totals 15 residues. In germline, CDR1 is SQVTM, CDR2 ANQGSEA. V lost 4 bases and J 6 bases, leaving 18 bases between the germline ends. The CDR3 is CSVAGVEDNDEKLFF. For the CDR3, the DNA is TGCAGCGTTGCAGGGGTAGAGGATAATGATGAAAAACTGTTTTTT. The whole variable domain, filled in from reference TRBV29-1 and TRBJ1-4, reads SAVISQKPSRDICQRGTSLTIQCQVDSQVTMMFWYRQQPGQSLTLIATANQGSEATYESGFVIDKFPISRPNLTFSTLTVSNMSPEDSSIYLCSVAGVEDNDEKLFFGSGTQLSVL.

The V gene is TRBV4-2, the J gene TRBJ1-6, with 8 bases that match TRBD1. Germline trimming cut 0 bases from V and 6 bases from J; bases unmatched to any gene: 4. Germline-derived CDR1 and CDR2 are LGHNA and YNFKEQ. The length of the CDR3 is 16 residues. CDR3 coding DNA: TGTGCCAGCAGCCAAGATCAGGGGGCAGGTAATTCACCCCTCCACTTT. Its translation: CASSQDQGAGNSPLHF.

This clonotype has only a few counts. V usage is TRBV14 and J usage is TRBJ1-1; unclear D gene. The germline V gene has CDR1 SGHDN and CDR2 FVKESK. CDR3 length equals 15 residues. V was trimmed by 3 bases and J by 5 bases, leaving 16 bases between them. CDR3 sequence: CASSHRGGPRTEAFF. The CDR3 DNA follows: TGTGCCAGCAGCCACCGGGGAGGCCCGAGGACTGAAGCTTTCTTT.

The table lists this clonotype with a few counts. The CDR3 sequence is CASSQEQRGGELFF. DNA for the CDR3: TGTGCCAGCAGCCAGGAACAGAGGGGCGGGGAGCTGTTTTTT. This chain connects TRBV4-2 to TRBJ2-2, with D perhaps matching TRBD1 or TRBD2 (5 bases each). The germline gives CDR1 LGHNA, CDR2 YNFKEQ. The CDR3 consists of 14 residues. V was cut by 3 bases and J by 7 bases, with 12 bases left in between.

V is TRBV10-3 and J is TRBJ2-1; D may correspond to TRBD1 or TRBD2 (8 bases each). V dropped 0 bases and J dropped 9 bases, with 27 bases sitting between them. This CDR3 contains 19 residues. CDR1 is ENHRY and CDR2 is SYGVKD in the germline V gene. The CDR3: CAISESPSTDRGGRTEQFF. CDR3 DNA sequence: TGTGCCATCAGTGAGTCTCCCTCGACCGACAGGGGCGGGAGGACTGAGCAGTTCTTC.

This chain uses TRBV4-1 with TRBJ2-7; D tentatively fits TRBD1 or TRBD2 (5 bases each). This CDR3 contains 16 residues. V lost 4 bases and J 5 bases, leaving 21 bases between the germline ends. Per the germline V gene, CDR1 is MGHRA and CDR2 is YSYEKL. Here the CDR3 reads CASSLPRQRTPHEQYF. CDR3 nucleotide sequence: TGCGCCAGCAGCCTACCAAGACAGAGGACTCCCCACGAGCAGTACTTC.